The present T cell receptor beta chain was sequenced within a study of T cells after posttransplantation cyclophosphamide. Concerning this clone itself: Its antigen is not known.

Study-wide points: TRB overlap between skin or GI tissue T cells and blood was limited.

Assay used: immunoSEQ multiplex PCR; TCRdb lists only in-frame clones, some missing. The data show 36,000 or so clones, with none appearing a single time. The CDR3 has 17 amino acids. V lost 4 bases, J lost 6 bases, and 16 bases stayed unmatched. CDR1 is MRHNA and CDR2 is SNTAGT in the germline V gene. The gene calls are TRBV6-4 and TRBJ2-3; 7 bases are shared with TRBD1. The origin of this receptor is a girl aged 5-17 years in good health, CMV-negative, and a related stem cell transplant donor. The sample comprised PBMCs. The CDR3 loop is CASSAGFWDRLSDTQYF. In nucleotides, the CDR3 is TGTGCCAGCAGTGCCGGTTTTTGGGACAGACTTTCGGATACGCAGTATTTT.